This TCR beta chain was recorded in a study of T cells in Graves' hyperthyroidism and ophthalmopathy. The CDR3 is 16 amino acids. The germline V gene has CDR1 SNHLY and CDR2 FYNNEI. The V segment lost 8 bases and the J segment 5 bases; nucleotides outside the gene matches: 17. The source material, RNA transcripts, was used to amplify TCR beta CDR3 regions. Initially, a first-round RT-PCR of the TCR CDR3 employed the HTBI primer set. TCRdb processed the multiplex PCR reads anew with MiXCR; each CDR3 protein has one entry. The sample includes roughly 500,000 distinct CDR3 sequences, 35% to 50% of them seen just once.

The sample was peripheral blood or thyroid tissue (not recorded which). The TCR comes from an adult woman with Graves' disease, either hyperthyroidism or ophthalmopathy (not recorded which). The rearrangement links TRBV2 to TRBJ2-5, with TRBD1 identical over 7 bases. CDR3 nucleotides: TGTGCCAGCTCACCACCGCGAGCAGGGGGTCTGGAGACCCAGTACTTC. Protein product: CASSPPRAGGLETQYF.